This TCR beta chain was captured by sequencing in a study of blood T cell repertoires in COVID-19. Study-wide context: Acute-phase and convalescent COVID-19 samples originated in the United States, Italy and Spain. PBMCs, B-cell-depleted T cells, or T cells were the source of the cDNA or gDNA that made up the material.

V trimming: 2 bases; J trimming: 2 bases; junction bases outside the gene matches: 6. CDR3 size: 15 residues. CDR1 and CDR2 from the germline V gene are MNHNY and SVGAGI (reference sequence). This clone was counted between two and nine times. In the source study's methods: Quantification of nucleated cells was approximated via reference gene primer amplification. This table comes from immunoSEQ multiplex PCR, and its TCRdb copy is limited to in-frame clones, with some not included. The DNA was the basis for D and trimming; V, J and clone size are from that table. The sample yields about 140,000 clones, about 83% seen once.

The V call is TRBV6-6, the J call TRBJ2-7; 7 bases match TRBD1. The sequence was collected from a human donor in a cohort sampled during active COVID-19. Sequencing was done on a sample of peripheral blood. This CDR3 reads CASSYDRVGTYEQYF. CDR3 bases: TGTGCCAGCAGTTACGACAGGGTGGGAACCTACGAGCAGTACTTC.